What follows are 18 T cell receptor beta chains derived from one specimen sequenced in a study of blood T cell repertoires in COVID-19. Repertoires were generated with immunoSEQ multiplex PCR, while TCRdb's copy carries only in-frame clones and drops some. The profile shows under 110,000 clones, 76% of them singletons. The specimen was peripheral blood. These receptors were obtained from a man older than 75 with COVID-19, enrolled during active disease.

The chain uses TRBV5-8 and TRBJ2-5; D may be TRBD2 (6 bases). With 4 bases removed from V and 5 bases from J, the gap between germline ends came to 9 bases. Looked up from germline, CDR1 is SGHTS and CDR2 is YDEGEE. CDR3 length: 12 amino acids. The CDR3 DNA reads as TGTGCCAGCAGCCCGGCGGGGGAGACCCAGTACTTC. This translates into CASSPAGETQYF.

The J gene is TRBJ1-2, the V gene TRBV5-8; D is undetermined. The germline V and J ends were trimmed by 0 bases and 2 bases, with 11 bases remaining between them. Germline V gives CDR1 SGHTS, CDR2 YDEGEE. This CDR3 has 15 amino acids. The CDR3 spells CASSLVVAGNYGYTF. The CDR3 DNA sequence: TGTGCCAGCAGCTTGGTAGTAGCCGGGAACTATGGCTACACCTTC.

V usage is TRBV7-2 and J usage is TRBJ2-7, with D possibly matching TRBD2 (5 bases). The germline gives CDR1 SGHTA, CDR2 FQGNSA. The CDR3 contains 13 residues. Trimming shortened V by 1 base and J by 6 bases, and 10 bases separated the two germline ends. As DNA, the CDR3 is TGTGCCAGCAGCTTAGTTCCCGAGGGCGAGCAGTACTTC. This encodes CASSLVPEGEQYF.

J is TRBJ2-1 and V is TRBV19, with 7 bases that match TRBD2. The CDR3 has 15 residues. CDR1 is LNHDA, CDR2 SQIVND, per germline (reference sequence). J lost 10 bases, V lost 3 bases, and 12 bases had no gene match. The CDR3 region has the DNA TGTGCCAGTAGTATCGGGCTAGCGGATTACATGGAGCAGTTCTTC. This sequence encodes CASSIGLADYMEQFF.

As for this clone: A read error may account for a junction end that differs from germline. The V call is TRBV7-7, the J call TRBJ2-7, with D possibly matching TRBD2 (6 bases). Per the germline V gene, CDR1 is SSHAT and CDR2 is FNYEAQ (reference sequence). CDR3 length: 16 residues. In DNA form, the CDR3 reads TGTGCTAGCAGCTTAGAGGAGCGGGCCAGCTCCTACGAGCAGTACTTC. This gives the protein CASSLEERASSYEQYF.

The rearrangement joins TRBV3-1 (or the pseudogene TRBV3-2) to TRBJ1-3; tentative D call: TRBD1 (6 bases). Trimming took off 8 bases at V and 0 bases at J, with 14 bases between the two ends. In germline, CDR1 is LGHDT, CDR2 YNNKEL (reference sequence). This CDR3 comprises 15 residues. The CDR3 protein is CASGSGQYSGNTIYF. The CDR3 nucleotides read TGTGCCAGCGGTTCCGGACAGTACTCTGGAAACACCATATATTTT.

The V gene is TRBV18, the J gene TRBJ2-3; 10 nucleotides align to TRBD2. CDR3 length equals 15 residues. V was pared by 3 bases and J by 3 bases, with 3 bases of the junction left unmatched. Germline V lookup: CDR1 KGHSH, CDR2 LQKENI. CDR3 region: CASSPGLAETDTQYF. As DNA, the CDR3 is TGTGCCAGCTCACCCGGACTAGCGGAGACAGATACGCAGTATTTT. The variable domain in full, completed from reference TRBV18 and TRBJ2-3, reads NAGVMQNPRHLVRRRGQEARLRCSPMKGHSHVYWYRQLPEEGLKFMVYLQKENIIDESGMPKERFSAEFPKEGPSILRIQQVVRGDSAAYFCASSPGLAETDTQYFGPGTRLTVL.

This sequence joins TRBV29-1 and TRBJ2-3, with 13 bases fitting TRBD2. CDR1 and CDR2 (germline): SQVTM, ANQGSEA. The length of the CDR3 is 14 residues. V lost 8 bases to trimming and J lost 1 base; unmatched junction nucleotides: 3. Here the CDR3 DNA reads TGCAGCACTAGCGGGAGGGCCGGCACAGATACGCAGTATTTT. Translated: CSTSGRAGTDTQYF.

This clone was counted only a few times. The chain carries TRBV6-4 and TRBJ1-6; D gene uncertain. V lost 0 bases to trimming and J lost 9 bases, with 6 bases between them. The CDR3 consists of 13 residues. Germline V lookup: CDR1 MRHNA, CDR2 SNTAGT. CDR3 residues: CASSDSERSPLHF. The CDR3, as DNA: TGTGCCAGCAGTGACTCTGAGCGTTCACCCCTCCACTTT.

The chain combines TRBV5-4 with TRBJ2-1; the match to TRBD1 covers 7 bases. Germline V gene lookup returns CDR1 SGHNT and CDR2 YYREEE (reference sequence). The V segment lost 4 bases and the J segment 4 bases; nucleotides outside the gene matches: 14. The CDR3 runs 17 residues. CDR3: CASSTVRGEGAYNEQFF. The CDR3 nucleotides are TGTGCCAGCAGCACGGTGCGCGGAGAGGGGGCATACAATGAGCAGTTCTTC. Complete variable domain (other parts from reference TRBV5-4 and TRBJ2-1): ETGVTQSPTHLIKTRGQQVTLRCSSQSGHNTVSWYQQALGQGPQFIFQYYREEENGRGNFPPRFSGLQFPNYSSELNVNALELDDSALYLCASSTVRGEGAYNEQFFGPGTRLTVL.

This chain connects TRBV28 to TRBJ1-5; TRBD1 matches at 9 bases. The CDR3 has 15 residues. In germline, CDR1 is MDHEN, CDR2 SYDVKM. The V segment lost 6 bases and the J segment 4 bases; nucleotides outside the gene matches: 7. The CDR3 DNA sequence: TGTGCCAGCAGCCCGGGACAGGGAGGGAATCAGCCCCAGCATTTT. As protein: CASSPGQGGNQPQHF.

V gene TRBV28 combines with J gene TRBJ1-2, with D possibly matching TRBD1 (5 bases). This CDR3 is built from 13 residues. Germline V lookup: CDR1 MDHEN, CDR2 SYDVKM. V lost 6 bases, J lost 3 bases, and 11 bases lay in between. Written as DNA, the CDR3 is TGTGCCAGCAGAGTGGGGGGTGACTATGGCTACACCTTC. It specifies CASRVGGDYGYTF.

DNA for the CDR3: TGTGCCATCAGTGAGTCGGCGGCAGGGAAGAGTGAAAAACTGTTTTTT. It is translated as CAISESAAGKSEKLFF. The chain carries TRBV10-3 and TRBJ1-4; possibly TRBD1 for D (5 bases). Germline loops: CDR1 ENHRY, CDR2 SYGVKD. The V end lost 0 bases, the J end lost 7 bases, and 15 bases lay between the germline ends. The CDR3 covers 16 residues.

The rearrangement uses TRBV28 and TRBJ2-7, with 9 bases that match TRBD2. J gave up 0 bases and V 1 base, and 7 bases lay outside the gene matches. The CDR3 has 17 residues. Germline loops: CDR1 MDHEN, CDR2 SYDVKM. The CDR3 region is CASSLYGLARYSYEQYF. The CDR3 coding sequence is TGTGCCAGCAGTTTATACGGACTAGCGAGATACTCCTACGAGCAGTACTTC.

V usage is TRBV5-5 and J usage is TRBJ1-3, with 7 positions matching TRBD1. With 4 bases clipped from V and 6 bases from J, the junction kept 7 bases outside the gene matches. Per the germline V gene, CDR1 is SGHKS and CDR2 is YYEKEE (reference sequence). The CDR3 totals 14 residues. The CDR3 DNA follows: TGTGCCAGCAGCCCTAGGGGGCTTGCAAACACCATATATTTT. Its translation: CASSPRGLANTIYF.

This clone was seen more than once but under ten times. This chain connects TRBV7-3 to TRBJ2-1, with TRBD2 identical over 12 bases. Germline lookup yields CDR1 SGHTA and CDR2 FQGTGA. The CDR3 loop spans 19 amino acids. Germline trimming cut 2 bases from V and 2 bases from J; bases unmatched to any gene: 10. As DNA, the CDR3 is TGTGCCAGCAGCTTAGGGGCTAGCGGGAGGGCCTGGGCCTACAATGAGCAGTTCTTC. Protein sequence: CASSLGASGRAWAYNEQFF. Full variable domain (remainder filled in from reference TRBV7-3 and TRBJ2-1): GAGVSQTPSNKVTEKGKYVELRCDPISGHTALYWYRQSLGQGPEFLIYFQGTGAADDSGLPNDRFFAVRPEGSVSTLKIQRTERGDSAVYLCASSLGASGRAWAYNEQFFGPGTRLTVL.

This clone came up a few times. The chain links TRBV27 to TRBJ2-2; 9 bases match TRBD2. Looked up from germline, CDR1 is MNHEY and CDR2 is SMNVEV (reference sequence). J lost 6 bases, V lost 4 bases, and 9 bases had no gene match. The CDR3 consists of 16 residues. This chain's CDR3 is CASSSPWSGRSGELFF. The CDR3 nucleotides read TGTGCCAGCAGTTCCCCCTGGAGCGGGAGGTCCGGGGAGCTGTTTTTT.

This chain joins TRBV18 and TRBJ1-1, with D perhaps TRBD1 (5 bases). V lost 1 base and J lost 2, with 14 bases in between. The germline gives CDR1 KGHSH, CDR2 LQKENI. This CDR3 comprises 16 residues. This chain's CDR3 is CASSPLLWQGNTEAFF. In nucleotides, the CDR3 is TGTGCCAGCTCACCACTTTTGTGGCAGGGAAACACTGAAGCTTTCTTT. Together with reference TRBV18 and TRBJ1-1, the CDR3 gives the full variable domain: NAGVMQNPRHLVRRRGQEARLRCSPMKGHSHVYWYRQLPEEGLKFMVYLQKENIIDESGMPKERFSAEFPKEGPSILRIQQVVRGDSAAYFCASSPLLWQGNTEAFFGQGTRLTVV.